A single sample is the source of the 7 T cell receptor delta chains below, sequenced in a study of delta chains in infants with herpesvirus infections. Reverse transcription of PBMC RNA used primers specific for the gamma and delta chains. TCRdb re-called clones from the RT-PCR reads via CATT. This table has hundreds of delta-chain clones, nearly 15% appearing once. The sample was peripheral blood, taken at time point 1 of longitudinal follow-up. These receptor sequences come from a human donor who was a Ugandan infant, either HIV-exposed or HIV-unexposed (not recorded which).

This clone came up a few times. The CDR3 region has the DNA TGTGCTCTTGGGGAGACTATGGATGGGGGGCCCGCGTCCCCCAGGGATAAACTCATCTTT. This sequence encodes CALGETMDGGPASPRDKLIF. The J gene is TRDJ1, the V gene TRDV1, with TRDD3 as a possible D gene (6 bases). The V and J ends lost 3 bases and 5 bases respectively, with 31 bases between them. This CDR3 has 20 amino acids. Germline V gene data show CDR1 as TSWWSYY and CDR2 as QGS.

This clone was picked up a small number of times. A read error may explain this, as a much larger clone is one base away. This sample includes further DNA sequences coding for the same CDR3. This rearrangement joins TRDV1 to TRDJ1, with 9 bases fitting TRDD2. The CDR3 is 18 amino acids. Germline trimming cut 4 bases from V and 7 bases from J; bases unmatched to any gene: 19. Per germline, CDR1 TSWWSYY and CDR2 QGS. The CDR3 bases are TGTGCTCTTGGGGCTCCCGGCCTTCCTACAATGGGAGCGCCTAAACTCATCTTT. This sequence encodes CALGAPGLPTMGAPKLIF.

The J gene was identified as TRDJ1, and no V gene was called; the table's D call, TRDD3, was not checked against the DNA. The CDR3 is 13 amino acids. DNA for the CDR3: TGTGCAAGGGGGGATACAAGGACCGATAAACTCATCTTT. Its translation is CARGDTRTDKLIF.

On this clone itself: Just one base apart from a much larger clone, this may be a read error. This sequence joins TRDV1 and TRDJ1, with 7 bases identical to TRDD3. Germline lookup yields CDR1 TSWWSYY and CDR2 QGS. The CDR3 spans 18 residues. The trim removed 4 bases at V and 0 bases at J, leaving 14 bases unmatched. The CDR3, as DNA: TGTGCTCTTGGGGCCAGGGCCTTGGTACTGGGGTACACCGATAAACTCATCTTT. Amino acid sequence: CALGARALVLGYTDKLIF.

Remarks on this clone: A single base is all that separates this from a far larger clone, so a read error is likely. The DNA for the CDR3 is TGCGCTCTTGGGGAATCCTTCCTGAGGCCCCTGGGTGGGGACCCCGGCGATAAACTCATCTTT. It encodes CALGESFLRPLGGDPGDKLIF. The chain uses TRDV1 and TRDJ1; 7 bases line up with TRDD2. Assignment of the J gene here rests on matching the DNA to germline, because TCRdb gives none. The CDR3 loop spans 21 amino acids. Germline CDR1 reads TSWWSYY; CDR2 reads QGS.

This clone is categorized as large (0.1 to 1%). This chain uses TRDV1 with TRDJ1; no clear D gene. Germline CDR1 and CDR2: TSWWSYY and QGS. This CDR3 is built from 14 residues. V lost 0 bases, J lost 1 base, and 6 bases lay in between. This CDR3 reads CALGELSLTDKLIF. The CDR3 bases are TGTGCTCTTGGGGAACTTTCCCTCACCGATAAACTCATCTTT.

By sample share, this clone is medium-sized. The chain carries TRDV1 and TRDJ1, with TRDD3 matching over 11 bases. With 6 bases clipped from V and 1 base from J, the junction kept 34 bases outside the gene matches. Per the germline V gene, CDR1 is TSWWSYY and CDR2 is QGS. The CDR3 is 25 amino acids. This CDR3 reads CALGTLSGTPGALILGDIGTDKLIF. The CDR3 DNA is TGTGCTCTTGGCACTCTAAGCGGGACTCCAGGGGCCCTCATACTGGGGGATATTGGCACCGATAAACTCATCTTT.